The next 4 T cell receptor beta chains were all read from a single sample in a study of T cells after yellow fever vaccination. TCRdb itself ran the 5' RACE reads through MiXCR, one entry per CDR3 protein. Of nearly 350,000 distinct CDR3 sequences in the sample, about 7.8% were seen once. Sequenced here: PBMCs, sampled about 49 days after the first yellow fever vaccination. The source of these receptors is a man aged 18-30 years who received the YFV17D yellow fever vaccine.

This clonotype was recorded a few times. The chain uses TRBV7-9 and TRBJ1-4; no reliable D call. Trimming pared 5 bases from V and 8 bases from J, leaving 12 bases between. The CDR3 loop spans 13 amino acids. Germline V lookup: CDR1 SEHNR, CDR2 FQNEAQ (reference sequence). CDR3 loop: CASSPSSGEKLFF. DNA for the CDR3: TGTGCCAGCAGCCCCTCCTCCGGAGAAAAACTGTTTTTT.

This clonotype was observed a few times. V usage is TRBV6-1 and J usage is TRBJ1-5, with no clear D. V was trimmed by 6 bases and J by 6 bases, leaving 12 bases between them. This CDR3 is 13 amino acids long. Germline-derived CDR1 and CDR2 are MNHNS and SASEGT. CDR3 amino acids: CASRGGLSQPQHF. The CDR3 DNA sequence: TGTGCCAGCAGGGGAGGGCTAAGTCAGCCCCAGCATTTT.

J is TRBJ2-7 and V is TRBV2, with D perhaps TRBD1 or TRBD2 (5 bases each). This CDR3 comprises 13 residues. V was clipped by 6 bases and J by 3 bases, with 12 bases between them. Germline V gene data show CDR1 as SNHLY and CDR2 as FYNNEI. Written as DNA, the CDR3 is TGTGCCAGCAGCCTCAGGGAGTACTACGAGCAGTACGTC. Its translation is CASSLREYYEQYV.

The chain uses TRBV5-1 and TRBJ2-1, with 7 positions matching TRBD2. The CDR3 covers 15 residues. V lost 1 base and J lost 1; bases outside the gene matches: 2. CDR1 is SGHRS, CDR2 YFSETQ, per germline. CDR3 protein: CASSLTAGSYNEQFF. CDR3 nucleotide sequence: TGCGCCAGCAGCTTGACAGCGGGGTCCTACAATGAGCAGTTCTTC.